The clone carrying this T cell receptor beta chain showed up many times. Its target is not known. Criteria for exclusion of patients were uncontrolled infection, other autoimmune disease, pregnancy or lactation. Diagnoses rested on clinical symptoms, serum thyroxine and TRAb, thyroid ultrasound and orbital computed tomography. Amplification of TCR beta CDR3 regions used RNA as the template. RT-PCR in the first round (using the HTBI primer set) targeted the TCR CDR3. TCRdb called the multiplex PCR reads again in MiXCR, with one record for every CDR3 protein. The sample shows hundreds of thousands of distinct CDR3 sequences, more than 15% of them seen only once. Germline V CDR1 and CDR2: MDHEN, SYDVKM. CDR3 size: 15 residues. With 2 bases removed from V and 2 bases from J, the gap between germline ends came to 13 bases. These data come from a study of T cells in Graves' hyperthyroidism and ophthalmopathy. Study-wide context: Blood from the periphery was taken at initial diagnosis, before any treatment.

Findings and caveats of the study: The blood repertoire included most of the expanded thyroid clonotypes above 0.001.

The chain links TRBV28 to TRBJ2-7; possible D gene TRBD1, 6 bases. The clonotype was recovered from a woman under 30 with Graves' hyperthyroidism. Source material: blood. Here the CDR3 reads CASSLGGTFPYEQYF. As DNA, the CDR3 is TGTGCCAGCAGTTTAGGGGGCACTTTCCCCTACGAGCAGTACTTC.